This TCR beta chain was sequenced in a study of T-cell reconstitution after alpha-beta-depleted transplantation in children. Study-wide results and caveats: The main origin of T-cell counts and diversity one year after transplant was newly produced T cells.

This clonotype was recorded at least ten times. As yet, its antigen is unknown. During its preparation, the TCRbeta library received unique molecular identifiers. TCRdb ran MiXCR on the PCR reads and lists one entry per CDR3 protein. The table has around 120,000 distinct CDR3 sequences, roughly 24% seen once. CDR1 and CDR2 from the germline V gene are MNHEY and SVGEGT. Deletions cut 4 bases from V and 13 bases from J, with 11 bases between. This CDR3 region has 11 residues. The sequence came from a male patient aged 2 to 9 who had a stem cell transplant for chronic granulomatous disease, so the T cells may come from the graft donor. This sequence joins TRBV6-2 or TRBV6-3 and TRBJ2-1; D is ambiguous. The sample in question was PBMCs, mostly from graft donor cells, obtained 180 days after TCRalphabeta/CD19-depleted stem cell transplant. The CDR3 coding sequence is TGTGCCAGCAGTTCGGACCGGATTCAGTTCTTC. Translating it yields CASSSDRIQFF.